A selection of T cell receptor beta chains follows, all from one sample in a study of siplizumab effects on memory and regulatory T cells. Sequencing used immunoSEQ multiplex PCR; TCRdb keeps in-frame clones, though not all of them. Of approximately 100,000 clones listed, around 95% were seen once; the top ten hold approximately 0.61%. The sequencing input was Tregs sorted from blood. Receptors originate from a human donor in good health. CDR3s include the opening cysteine and the closing phenylalanine or tryptophan. Fields, in order: clone size, V gene, J gene, D gene, CDR3 DNA, CDR3 protein. The D gene is left open where the match is weak. Where a row states a size, it is once, few, many or the class of an expanded clone; other rows omit it.

NA	TRBV28	TRBJ2-1	NA	TGTGCCAGCAGTTACTCCTTCAATGAGCAGTTCTTC	CASSYSFNEQFF
NA	TRBV5-6	TRBJ1-1	NA	TGTGCCAGCGGGGAACAGGGAAGGGACACTGAAGCTTTCTTT	CASGEQGRDTEAFF
NA	TRBV28	TRBJ1-2	NA	TGTGCCAGCAGTTCGTTGGGCTACACCTTC	CASSSLGYTF
NA	TRBV7-7	TRBJ2-5	TRBD1	TGTGCCAGCAGCGTGGACAGGGGAGAGACCCAGTACTTC	CASSVDRGETQYF
NA	TRBV19	TRBJ1-4	NA	TGTGCCAGTTCTGGGATAACTAATGAAAAACTGTTTTTT	CASSGITNEKLFF
once	TRBV27	TRBJ2-3	NA	TGTGCCAGCAGTCCCAGGGCCGCCACAGATACGCAGTATTTT	CASSPRAATDTQYF
NA	TRBV19	TRBJ1-1	TRBD1	TGTGCCAGTAGTATAGACGGGACAGGCCTTCACACTGAAGCTTTCTTT	CASSIDGTGLHTEAFF
NA	TRBV7-9	TRBJ1-1	TRBD1	TGTGCCAGCAGCTCCCCCCCAGGGGGCGTTGAAGCTTTCTTT	CASSSPPGGVEAFF
few	TRBV10-1	TRBJ2-7	NA	TGCGCGCCAGACGAGCAGTACTTC	CAPDEQYF
NA	TRBV29-1	TRBJ1-1	NA	TGCAGCGTACAACAGGGCCCAGGAGTCACTGAAGCTTTCTTT	CSVQQGPGVTEAFF
NA	TRBV2	TRBJ2-7	NA	TGTGCCAGCAGCTTAGCAGGGAGTTACGAGCAGTACTTC	CASSLAGSYEQYF
NA	TRBV6-1	TRBJ2-1	NA	TGTGCCAGCAAGAGACCATACAATGAGCAGTTCTTC	CASKRPYNEQFF
NA	TRBV6-1	TRBJ2-3	TRBD1	TGTGCCAGCAGTCCCAGGGGGAGCACAGATACGCAGTATTTT	CASSPRGSTDTQYF
NA	TRBV19	TRBJ1-3	NA	TGTGCCAGTACTACCAACAGGGTGGGAAACACCATATATTTT	CASTTNRVGNTIYF
NA	TRBV5-1	TRBJ1-1	NA	TGCGCCAGCAGCTTGGATTCCAGGGTTAACACTGAAGCTTTCTTT	CASSLDSRVNTEAFF
NA	TRBV6-1	TRBJ2-2	NA	TGTGCCAGCAGTGAAATAGTTTCCGGGACGGCGAACACCGGGGAGCTGTTTTTT	CASSEIVSGTANTGELFF